The source of this TCR beta chain is a study of T cell responses to AZD1222 COVID-19 vaccine. Germline CDR1 reads SEHNR; CDR2 reads FQNEAQ (reference sequence). V lost 4 bases and J lost 4; bases outside the gene matches: 5. This CDR3 is 14 amino acids long. TCRdb's table, derived via immunoSEQ multiplex PCR, lists solely in-frame clones and lacks some. The repertoire includes tens of thousands of clones, approximately 89% of them detected once, and approximately 5.3% sits in the top ten. The material sequenced was peripheral blood, taken 28 days after the second AZD1222 dose. The rearrangement links TRBV7-9 to TRBJ1-2, with 8 bases aligning to TRBD1. The clonotype originates from an adult who received the AZD1222 COVID-19 vaccine. The CDR3 nucleotides are TGTGCCAGCAGCTCCCGGGACAGGAGCTATGGCTACACCTTC. It yields the protein CASSSRDRSYGYTF. The full variable domain, its missing parts supplied by reference TRBV7-9 and TRBJ1-2, is DTGVSQNPRHKITKRGQNVTFRCDPISEHNRLYWYRQTLGQGPEFLTYFQNEAQLEKSRLLSDRFSAERPKGSFSTLEIQRTEQGDSAMYLCASSSRDRSYGYTFGSGTRLTVV.